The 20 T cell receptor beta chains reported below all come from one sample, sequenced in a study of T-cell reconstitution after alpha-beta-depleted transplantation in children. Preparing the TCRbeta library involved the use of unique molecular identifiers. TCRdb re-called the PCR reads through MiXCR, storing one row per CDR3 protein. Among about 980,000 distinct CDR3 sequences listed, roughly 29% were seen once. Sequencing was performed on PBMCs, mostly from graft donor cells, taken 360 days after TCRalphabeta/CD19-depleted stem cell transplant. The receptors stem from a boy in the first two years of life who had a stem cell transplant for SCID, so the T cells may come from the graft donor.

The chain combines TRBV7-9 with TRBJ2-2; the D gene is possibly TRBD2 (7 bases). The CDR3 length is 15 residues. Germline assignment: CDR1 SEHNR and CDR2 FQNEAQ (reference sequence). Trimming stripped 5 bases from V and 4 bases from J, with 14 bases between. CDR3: CASSLGGRATGELFF. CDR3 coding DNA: TGTGCCAGCAGCCTCGGGGGGCGAGCCACCGGGGAGCTGTTTTTT.

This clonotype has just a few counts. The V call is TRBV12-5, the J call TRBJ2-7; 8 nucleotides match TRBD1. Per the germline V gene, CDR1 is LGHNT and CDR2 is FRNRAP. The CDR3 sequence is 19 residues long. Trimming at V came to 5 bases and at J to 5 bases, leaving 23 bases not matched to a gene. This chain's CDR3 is CASGIGRQGRTLGSNEQYF. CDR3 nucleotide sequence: TGTGCTAGTGGTATAGGGAGACAGGGGCGAACCTTGGGCTCTAACGAGCAGTACTTC.

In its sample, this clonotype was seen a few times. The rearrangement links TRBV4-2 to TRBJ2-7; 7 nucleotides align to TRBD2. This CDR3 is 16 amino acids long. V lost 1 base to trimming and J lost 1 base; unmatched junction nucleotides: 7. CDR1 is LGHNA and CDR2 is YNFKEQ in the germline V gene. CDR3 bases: TGTGCCAGCAGCCAAGGTGGCGCTAGCGGATCCTACGAGCAGTACTTC. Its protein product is CASSQGGASGSYEQYF.

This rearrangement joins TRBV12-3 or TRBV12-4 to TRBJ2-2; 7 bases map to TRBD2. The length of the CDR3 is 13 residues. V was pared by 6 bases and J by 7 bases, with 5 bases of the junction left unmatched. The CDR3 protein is CASSLTSDGELFF. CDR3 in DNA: TGTGCCAGCAGCCTAACTAGCGACGGGGAGCTGTTTTTT.

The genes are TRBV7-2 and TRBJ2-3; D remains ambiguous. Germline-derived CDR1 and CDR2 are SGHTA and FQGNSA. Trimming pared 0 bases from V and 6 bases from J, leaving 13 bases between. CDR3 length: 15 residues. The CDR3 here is CASSLAGSGQDTQYF. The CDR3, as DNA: TGTGCCAGCAGCTTAGCAGGTTCCGGCCAGGATACGCAGTATTTT.

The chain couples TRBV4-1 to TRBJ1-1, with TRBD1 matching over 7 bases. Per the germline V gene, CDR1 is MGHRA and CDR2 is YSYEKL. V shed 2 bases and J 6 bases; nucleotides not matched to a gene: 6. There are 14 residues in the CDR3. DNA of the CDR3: TGCGCCAGCAGCCAAAGACAGGGTAGCGCTGAAGCTTTCTTT. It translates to CASSQRQGSAEAFF.

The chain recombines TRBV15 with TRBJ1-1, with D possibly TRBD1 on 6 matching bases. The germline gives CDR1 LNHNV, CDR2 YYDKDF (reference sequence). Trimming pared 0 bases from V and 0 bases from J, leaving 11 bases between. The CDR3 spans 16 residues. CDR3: CATSRDGGHLNTEAFF. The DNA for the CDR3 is TGTGCCACCAGCAGAGATGGGGGACACCTGAACACTGAAGCTTTCTTT.

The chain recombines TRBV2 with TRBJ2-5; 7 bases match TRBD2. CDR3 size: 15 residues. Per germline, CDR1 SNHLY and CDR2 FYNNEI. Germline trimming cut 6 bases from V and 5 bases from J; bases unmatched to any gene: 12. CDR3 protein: CASRALGLAVETQYF. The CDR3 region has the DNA TGTGCCAGCAGGGCCCTCGGGCTAGCGGTGGAGACCCAGTACTTC.

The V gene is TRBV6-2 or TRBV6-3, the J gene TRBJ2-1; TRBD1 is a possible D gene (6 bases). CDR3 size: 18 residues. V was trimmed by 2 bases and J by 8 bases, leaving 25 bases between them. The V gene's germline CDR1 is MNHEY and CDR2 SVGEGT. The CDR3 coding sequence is TGTGCCAGCAGTTACGGGTCGGTGGGGGCCCCTTTAATCGATGAGCAGTTCTTC. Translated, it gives CASSYGSVGAPLIDEQFF.

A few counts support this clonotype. The DNA of the CDR3 is TGTGCCAGCAGCCCTCGGGGTAGCGGGGGGGTGACCGGGGAGCTGTTTTTT. Translation gives CASSPRGSGGVTGELFF. The genes are TRBV4-2 and TRBJ2-2; 11 positions agree with TRBD2. The V gene end was trimmed by 4 bases and the J gene end by 5 bases; junction bases not matched to a gene: 9. There are 17 residues in the CDR3. The germline CDR1 and CDR2 sequences are LGHNA and YNFKEQ.

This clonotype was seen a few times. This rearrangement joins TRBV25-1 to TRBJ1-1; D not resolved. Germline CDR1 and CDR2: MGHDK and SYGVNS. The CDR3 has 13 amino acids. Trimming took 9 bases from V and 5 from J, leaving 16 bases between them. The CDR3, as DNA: TGTGCCAGTGGGAGGGAGTGTGGGACTGAAGCTTTCTTT. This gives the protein CASGRECGTEAFF.

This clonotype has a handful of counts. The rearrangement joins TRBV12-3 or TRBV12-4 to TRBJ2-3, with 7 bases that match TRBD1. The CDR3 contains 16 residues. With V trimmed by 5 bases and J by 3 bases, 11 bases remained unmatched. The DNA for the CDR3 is TGTGCCAGCAGTCCCCAACAGGGGTCCAGGACAGATACGCAGTATTTT. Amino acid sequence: CASSPQQGSRTDTQYF.

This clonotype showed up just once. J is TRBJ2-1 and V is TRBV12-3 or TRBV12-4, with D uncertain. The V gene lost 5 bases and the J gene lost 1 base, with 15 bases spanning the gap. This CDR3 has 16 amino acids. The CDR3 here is CASSHARSASYNEQFF. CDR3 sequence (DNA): TGTGCCAGCAGTCACGCACGGTCTGCGTCCTACAATGAGCAGTTCTTC.

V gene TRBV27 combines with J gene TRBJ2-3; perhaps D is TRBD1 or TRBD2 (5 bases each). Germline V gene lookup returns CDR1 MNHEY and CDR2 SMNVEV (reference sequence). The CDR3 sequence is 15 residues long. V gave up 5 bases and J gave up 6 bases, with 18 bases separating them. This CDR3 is CASSTSKGRMDTQYF. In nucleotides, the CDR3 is TGTGCCAGCAGTACCTCTAAGGGACGTATGGATACGCAGTATTTT.

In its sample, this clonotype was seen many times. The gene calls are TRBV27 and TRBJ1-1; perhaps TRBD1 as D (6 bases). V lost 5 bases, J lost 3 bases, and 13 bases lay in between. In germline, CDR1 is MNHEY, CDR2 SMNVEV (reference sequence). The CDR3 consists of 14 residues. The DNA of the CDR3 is TGTGCCAGCAGTCCCCCGGGGGCGGACACTGAAGCTTTCTTT. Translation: CASSPPGADTEAFF.

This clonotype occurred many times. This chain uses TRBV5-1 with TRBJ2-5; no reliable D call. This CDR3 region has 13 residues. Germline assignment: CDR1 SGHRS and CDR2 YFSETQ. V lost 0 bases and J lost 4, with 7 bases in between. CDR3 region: CASSLGLTETQYF. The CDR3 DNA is TGCGCCAGCAGCTTGGGGTTGACAGAGACCCAGTACTTC.

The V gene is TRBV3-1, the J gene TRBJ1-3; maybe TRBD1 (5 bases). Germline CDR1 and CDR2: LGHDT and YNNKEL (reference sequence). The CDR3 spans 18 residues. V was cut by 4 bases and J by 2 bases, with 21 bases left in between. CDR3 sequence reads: CASSPGTTSAPPGNTIYF. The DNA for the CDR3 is TGTGCCAGCAGCCCCGGGACCACCTCAGCCCCTCCTGGAAACACCATATATTTT.

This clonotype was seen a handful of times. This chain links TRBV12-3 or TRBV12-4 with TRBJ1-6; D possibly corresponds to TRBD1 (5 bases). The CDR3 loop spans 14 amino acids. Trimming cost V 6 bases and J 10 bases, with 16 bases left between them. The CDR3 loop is CASRFQGLRSPLHF. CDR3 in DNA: TGTGCCAGCAGGTTCCAGGGCCTTCGGTCACCCCTCCACTTT.

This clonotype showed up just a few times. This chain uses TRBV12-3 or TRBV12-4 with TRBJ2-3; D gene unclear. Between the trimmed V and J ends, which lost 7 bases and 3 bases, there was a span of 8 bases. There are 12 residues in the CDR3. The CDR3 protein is CASIRTTDTQYF. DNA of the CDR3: TGTGCCAGCATTCGGACGACAGATACGCAGTATTTT.

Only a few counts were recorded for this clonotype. CDR3 nucleotides: TGCGCCAGCAGCTTGGTGGTGGGGGGCCGAGATACGCAGTATTTT. Its translation is CASSLVVGGRDTQYF. The chain has TRBV5-1 and TRBJ2-3; D possibly matches TRBD1 or TRBD2 (6 bases each). V lost 0 bases, J lost 5 bases, and 13 bases lay in between. The V gene's germline CDR1 is SGHRS and CDR2 YFSETQ. The CDR3 loop spans 15 amino acids.